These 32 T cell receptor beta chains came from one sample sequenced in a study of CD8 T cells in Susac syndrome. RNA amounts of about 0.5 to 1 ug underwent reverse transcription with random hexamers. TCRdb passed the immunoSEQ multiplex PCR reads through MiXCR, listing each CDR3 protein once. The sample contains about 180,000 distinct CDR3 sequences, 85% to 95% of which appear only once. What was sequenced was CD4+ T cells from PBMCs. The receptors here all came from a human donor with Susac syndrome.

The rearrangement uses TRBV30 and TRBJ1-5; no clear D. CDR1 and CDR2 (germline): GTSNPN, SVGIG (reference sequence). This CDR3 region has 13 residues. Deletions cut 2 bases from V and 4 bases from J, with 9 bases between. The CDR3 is CAWSKQSNQPQHF. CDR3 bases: TGTGCCTGGAGTAAACAGTCTAATCAGCCCCAGCATTTT.

The chain's CDR3 is CASSVRTGTDHSGNTIYF. The CDR3 nucleotides are TGTGCCAGCAGCGTAAGGACAGGGACCGACCACTCTGGAAACACCATATATTTT. V gene TRBV9 combines with J gene TRBJ1-3; 8 positions match TRBD1. J was trimmed by 0 bases and V by 1 base; bases with no gene match: 9. The germline gives CDR1 SGDLS, CDR2 YYNGEE. CDR3 size: 18 residues.

The CDR3 nucleotides read TGCAGCGTTGAAGAGGGTATGGGCTATGGCTACACCTTC. Amino acids: CSVEEGMGYGYTF. This chain links TRBV29-1 with TRBJ1-2; D gene unclear. CDR1 and CDR2 from the germline V gene are SQVTM and ANQGSEA. V lost 0 bases, J lost 4 bases, and 9 bases lay in between. This CDR3 contains 13 residues.

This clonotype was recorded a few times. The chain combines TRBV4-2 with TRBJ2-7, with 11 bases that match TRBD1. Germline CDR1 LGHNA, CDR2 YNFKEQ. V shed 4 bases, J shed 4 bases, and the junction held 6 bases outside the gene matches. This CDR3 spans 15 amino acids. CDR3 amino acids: CASSRDGTGGYEQYF. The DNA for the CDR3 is TGTGCCAGCAGCCGGGATGGGACAGGGGGTTACGAGCAGTACTTC.

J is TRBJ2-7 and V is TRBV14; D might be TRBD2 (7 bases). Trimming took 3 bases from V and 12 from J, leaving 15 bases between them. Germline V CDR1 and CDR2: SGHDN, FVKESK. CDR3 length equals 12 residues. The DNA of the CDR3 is TGTGCCAGCAGCCACCGGACAGCGGGGTTGTACTTC. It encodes CASSHRTAGLYF.

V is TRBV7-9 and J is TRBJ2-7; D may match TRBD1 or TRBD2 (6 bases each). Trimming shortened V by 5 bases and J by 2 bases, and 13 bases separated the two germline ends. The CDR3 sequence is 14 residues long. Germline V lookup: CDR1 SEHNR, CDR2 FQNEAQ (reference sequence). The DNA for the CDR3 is TGTGCCAGCAGCCTAAGGGGGGACACCTACGAGCAGTACTTC. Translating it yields CASSLRGDTYEQYF.

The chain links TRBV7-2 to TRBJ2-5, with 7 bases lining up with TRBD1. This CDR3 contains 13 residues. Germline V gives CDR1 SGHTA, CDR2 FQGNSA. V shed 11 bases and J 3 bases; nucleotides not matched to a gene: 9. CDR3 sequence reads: CACARGSKETQYF. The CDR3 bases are TGTGCCTGCGCCAGGGGGAGTAAAGAGACCCAGTACTTC.

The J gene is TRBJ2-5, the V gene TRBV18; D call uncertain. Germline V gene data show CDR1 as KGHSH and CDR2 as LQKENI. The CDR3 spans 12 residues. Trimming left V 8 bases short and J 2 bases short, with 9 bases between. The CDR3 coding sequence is TGTGCCAGCAGTCCATCGCAAGAGACCCAGTACTTC. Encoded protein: CASSPSQETQYF.

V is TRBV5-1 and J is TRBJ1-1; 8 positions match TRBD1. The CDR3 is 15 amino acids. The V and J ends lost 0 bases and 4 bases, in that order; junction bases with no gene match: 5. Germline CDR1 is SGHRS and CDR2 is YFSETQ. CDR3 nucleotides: TGCGCCAGCAGCTTGGGCGACAGGGGCGCCACTGAAGCTTTCTTT. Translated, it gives CASSLGDRGATEAFF.

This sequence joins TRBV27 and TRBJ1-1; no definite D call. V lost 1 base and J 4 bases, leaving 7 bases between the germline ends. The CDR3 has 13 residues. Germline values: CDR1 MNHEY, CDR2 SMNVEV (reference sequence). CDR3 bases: TGTGCCAGCAGTTTATTTTCGGGCACTGAAGCTTTCTTT. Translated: CASSLFSGTEAFF.

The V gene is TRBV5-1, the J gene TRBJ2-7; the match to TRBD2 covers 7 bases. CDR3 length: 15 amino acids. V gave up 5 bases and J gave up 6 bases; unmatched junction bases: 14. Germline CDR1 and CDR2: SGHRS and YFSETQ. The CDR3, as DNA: TGCGCCAGCAGTTTCGGGAGGCCCCAGGTGATCGAGCAGTACTTC. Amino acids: CASSFGRPQVIEQYF.

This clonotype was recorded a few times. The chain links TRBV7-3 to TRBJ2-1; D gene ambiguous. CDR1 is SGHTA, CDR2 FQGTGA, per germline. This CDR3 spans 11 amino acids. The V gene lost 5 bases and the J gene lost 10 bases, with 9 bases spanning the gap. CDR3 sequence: CASSQRGEQFF. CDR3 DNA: TGTGCCAGCAGCCAACGTGGAGAGCAGTTCTTC.

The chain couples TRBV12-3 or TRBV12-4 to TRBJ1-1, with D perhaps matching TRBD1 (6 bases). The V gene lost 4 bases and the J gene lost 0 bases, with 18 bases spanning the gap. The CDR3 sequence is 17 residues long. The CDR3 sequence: CASSSQPWGALNTEAFF. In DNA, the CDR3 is TGTGCCAGCAGTTCCCAACCGTGGGGGGCCTTGAACACTGAAGCTTTCTTT.

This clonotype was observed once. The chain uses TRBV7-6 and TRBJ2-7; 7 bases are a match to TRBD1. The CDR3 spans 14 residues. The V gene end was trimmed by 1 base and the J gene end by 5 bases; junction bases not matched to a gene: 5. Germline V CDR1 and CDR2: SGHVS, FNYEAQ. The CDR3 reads CASSLEQGSDEQYF. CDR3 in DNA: TGTGCCAGCAGCTTAGAACAGGGGAGCGACGAGCAGTACTTC.

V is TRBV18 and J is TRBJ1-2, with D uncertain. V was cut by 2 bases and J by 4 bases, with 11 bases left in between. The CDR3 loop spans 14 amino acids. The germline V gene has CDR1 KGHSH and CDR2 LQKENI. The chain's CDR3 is CASSPSRDVYGYTF. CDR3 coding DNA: TGTGCCAGCTCACCATCCCGGGATGTCTATGGCTACACCTTC. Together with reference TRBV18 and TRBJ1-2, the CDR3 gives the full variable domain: NAGVMQNPRHLVRRRGQEARLRCSPMKGHSHVYWYRQLPEEGLKFMVYLQKENIIDESGMPKERFSAEFPKEGPSILRIQQVVRGDSAAYFCASSPSRDVYGYTFGSGTRLTVV.

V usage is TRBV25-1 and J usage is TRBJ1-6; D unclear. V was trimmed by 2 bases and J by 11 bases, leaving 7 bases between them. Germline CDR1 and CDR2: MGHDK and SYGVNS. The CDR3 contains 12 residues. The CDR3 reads CASSELAAPLHF. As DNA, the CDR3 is TGTGCCAGCAGTGAACTAGCGGCACCCCTCCACTTT.

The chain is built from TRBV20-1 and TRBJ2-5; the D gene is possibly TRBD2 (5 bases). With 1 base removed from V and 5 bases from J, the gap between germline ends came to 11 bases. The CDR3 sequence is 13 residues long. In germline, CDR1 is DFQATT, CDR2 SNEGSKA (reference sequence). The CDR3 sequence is CSARVGDLETQYF. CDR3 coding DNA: TGCAGTGCTAGAGTCGGGGATTTGGAGACCCAGTACTTC.

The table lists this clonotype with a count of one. CDR3 residues: CASSPHTGTSIGPDTQYF. CDR3 sequence (DNA): TGTGCCAGCAGCCCACACACCGGGACTAGCATTGGCCCAGATACGCAGTATTTT. The chain couples TRBV9 to TRBJ2-3; 9 nucleotides match TRBD2. Germline V gene data show CDR1 as SGDLS and CDR2 as YYNGEE. V shed 4 bases and J 4 bases; nucleotides not matched to a gene: 16. CDR3 size: 18 residues.

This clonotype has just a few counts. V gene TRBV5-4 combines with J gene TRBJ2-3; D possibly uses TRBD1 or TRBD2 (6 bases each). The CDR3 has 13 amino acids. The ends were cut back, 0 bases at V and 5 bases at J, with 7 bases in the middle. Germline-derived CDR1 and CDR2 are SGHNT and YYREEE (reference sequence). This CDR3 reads CASSLEGGDTQYF. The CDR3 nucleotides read TGTGCCAGCAGCTTGGAGGGGGGAGATACGCAGTATTTT.

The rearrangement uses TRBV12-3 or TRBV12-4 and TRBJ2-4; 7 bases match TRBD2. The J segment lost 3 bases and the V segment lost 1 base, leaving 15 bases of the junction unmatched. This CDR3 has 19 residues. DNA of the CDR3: TGTGCCAGCAGTTTAGAATCGTCTTCTGGACTAGGGGACAAAAACATTCAGTACTTC. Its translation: CASSLESSSGLGDKNIQYF.

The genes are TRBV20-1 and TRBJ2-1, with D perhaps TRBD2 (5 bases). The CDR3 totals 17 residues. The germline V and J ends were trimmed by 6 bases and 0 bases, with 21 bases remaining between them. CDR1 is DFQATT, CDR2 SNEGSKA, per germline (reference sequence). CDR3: CSAVGNREPSSYNEQFF. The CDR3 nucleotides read TGCAGTGCCGTGGGGAACCGGGAACCCAGCTCCTACAATGAGCAGTTCTTC.

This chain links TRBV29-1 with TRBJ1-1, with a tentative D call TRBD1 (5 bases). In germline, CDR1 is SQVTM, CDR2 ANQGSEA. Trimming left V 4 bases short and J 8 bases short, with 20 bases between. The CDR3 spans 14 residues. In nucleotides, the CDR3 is TGCAGCGTTGGCAACCAAAGGGGCCGGGGCGAAGCTTTCTTT. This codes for CSVGNQRGRGEAFF.

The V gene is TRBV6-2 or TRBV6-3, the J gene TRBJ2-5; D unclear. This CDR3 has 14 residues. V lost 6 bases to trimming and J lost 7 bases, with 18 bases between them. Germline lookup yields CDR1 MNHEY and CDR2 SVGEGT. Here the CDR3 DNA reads TGTGCCAGCAGCCCTGGCCCCGACGTGGGGACCCAGTACTTC. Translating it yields CASSPGPDVGTQYF.

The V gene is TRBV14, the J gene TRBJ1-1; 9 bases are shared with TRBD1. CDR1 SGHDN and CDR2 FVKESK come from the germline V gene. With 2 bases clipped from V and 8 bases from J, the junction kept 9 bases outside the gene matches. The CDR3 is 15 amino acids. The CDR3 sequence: CASSQFYAGTGEAFF. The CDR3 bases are TGTGCCAGCAGCCAATTTTATGCGGGGACAGGGGAAGCTTTCTTT.

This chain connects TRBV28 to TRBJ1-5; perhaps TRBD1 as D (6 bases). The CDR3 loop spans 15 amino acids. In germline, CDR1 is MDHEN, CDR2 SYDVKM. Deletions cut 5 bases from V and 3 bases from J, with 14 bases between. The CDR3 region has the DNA TGTGCCAGCAGTCTCCGGGGGGGGCTCAATCAGCCCCAGCATTTT. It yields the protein CASSLRGGLNQPQHF.

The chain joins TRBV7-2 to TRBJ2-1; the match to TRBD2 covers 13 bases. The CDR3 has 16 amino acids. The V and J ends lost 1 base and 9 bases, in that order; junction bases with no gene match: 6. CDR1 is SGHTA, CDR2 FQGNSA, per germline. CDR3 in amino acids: CASSLEPGLAGIEQFF. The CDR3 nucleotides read TGTGCCAGCAGCTTAGAGCCGGGACTAGCGGGGATTGAGCAGTTCTTC.

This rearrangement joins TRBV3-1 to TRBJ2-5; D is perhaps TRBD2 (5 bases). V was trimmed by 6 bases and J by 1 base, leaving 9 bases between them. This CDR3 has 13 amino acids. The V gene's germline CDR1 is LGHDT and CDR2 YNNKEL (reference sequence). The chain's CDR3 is CASSPRGQETQYF. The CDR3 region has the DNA TGTGCCAGCAGTCCACGGGGCCAAGAGACCCAGTACTTC.

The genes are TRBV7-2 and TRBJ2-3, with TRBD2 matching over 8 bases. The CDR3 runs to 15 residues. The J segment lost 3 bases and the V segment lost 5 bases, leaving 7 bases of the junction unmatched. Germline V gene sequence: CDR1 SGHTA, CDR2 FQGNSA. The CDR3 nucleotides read TGTGCCAGCAGCCCCTGGAAGCGGGGGACAGATACGCAGTATTTT. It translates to CASSPWKRGTDTQYF.

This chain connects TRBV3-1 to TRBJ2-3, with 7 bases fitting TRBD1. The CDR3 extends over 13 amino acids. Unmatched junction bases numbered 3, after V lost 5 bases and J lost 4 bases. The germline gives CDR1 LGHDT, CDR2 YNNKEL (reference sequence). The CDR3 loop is CASSDRVPDTQYF. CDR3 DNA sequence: TGTGCCAGCAGCGACAGGGTCCCAGATACGCAGTATTTT.

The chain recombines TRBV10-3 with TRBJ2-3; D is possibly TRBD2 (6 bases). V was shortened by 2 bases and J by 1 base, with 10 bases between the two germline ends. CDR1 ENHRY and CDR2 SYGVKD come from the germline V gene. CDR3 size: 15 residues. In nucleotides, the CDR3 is TGTGCCATCAGTGAGGAGGCTAGCGGCACAGATACGCAGTATTTT. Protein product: CAISEEASGTDTQYF.

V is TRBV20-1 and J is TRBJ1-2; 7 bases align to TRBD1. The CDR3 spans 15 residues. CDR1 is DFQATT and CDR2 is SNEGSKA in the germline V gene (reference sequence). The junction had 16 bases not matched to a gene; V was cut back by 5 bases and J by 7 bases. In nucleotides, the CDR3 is TGCAGTGCTCATCCCCTGCAGGGGGAATCGGCTGGCTACACCTTC. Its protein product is CSAHPLQGESAGYTF.

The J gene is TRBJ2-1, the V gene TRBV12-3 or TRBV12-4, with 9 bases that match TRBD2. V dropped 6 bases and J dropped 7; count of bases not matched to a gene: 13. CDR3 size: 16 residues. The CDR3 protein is CASSPGPGREGNEQFF. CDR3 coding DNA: TGTGCCAGCAGCCCCGGCCCGGGGCGGGAGGGGAATGAGCAGTTCTTC.